Reported below is one T cell receptor beta chain. V was shortened by 5 bases and J by 9 bases, with 16 bases between the two germline ends. The CDR3 consists of 13 residues. TCRdb's table, derived via immunoSEQ multiplex PCR, lists solely in-frame clones and lacks some. The sample includes about 80,000 clones, 82% of them seen just once. The sample belongs to a study of blood T cell repertoires in COVID-19. The source is a man aged 55 to 70 with acute or convalescent COVID-19. Sequencing input: peripheral blood. The chain has TRBV12-3 or TRBV12-4 and TRBJ1-1; D may be TRBD1 (6 bases). CDR3 nucleotides: TGTGCCAGCAGTACGGAGGAACAGGGAAAAGCTTTCTTT. Translation gives CASSTEEQGKAFF.